These 15 T cell receptor beta chains came from one sample sequenced in a study of cytomegalovirus exposure and HLA in healthy donors. PCR amplification relied on 60 Vbeta primers (plus 13 Jbeta primers). Data came from immunoSEQ multiplex PCR; TCRdb stores just in-frame clones and leaves some out. The record lists approximately 60,000 clones, of which the ten most abundant hold 4% to 5.5%. The sequenced material came from PBMCs. The source is a young man in good health and CMV-seropositive.

The rearrangement joins TRBV6-6 to TRBJ2-5; 10 bases are a match to TRBD2. V was pared by 7 bases and J by 3 bases, with 5 bases of the junction left unmatched. The CDR3 sequence is 14 residues long. Germline CDR1 is MNHNY and CDR2 is SVGAGI (reference sequence). In nucleotides, the CDR3 is TGTGCCAGCACAAGGACTAGCGGAAAAGAGACCCAGTACTTC. This codes for CASTRTSGKETQYF.

The chain is built from TRBV6-1 and TRBJ2-7; 7 bases line up with TRBD2. CDR1 MNHNS and CDR2 SASEGT come from the germline V gene. The CDR3 runs to 15 residues. J was trimmed by 1 base and V by 1 base; bases with no gene match: 4. CDR3 sequence reads: CASSEEGSGSYEQYF. As DNA, the CDR3 is TGTGCCAGCAGTGAAGAGGGTAGCGGGTCCTACGAGCAGTACTTC.

V is TRBV5-1 and J is TRBJ2-7, with D perhaps matching TRBD1 (6 bases). Germline V lookup: CDR1 SGHRS, CDR2 YFSETQ. The germline V and J ends were trimmed by 0 bases and 6 bases, with 25 bases remaining between them. This CDR3 is 18 amino acids long. CDR3 coding DNA: TGCGCCAGCAGCTTGGGGCTGATACAGGGATCTTTAACGTCCGAGCAGTACTTC. Translating gives CASSLGLIQGSLTSEQYF.

The chain couples TRBV15 to TRBJ2-1; D is undetermined. The CDR3 runs to 13 residues. The ends were cut back, 0 bases at V and 7 bases at J, with 7 bases in the middle. Germline V lookup: CDR1 LNHNV, CDR2 YYDKDF (reference sequence). The CDR3 sequence: CATSRDQVNEQFF. CDR3 coding DNA: TGTGCCACCAGCAGAGATCAGGTGAATGAGCAGTTCTTC.

The chain joins TRBV7-9 to TRBJ1-1; D is possibly TRBD1 (6 bases). In germline, CDR1 is SEHNR, CDR2 FQNEAQ (reference sequence). Deletions cut 10 bases from V and 5 bases from J, with 17 bases between. There are 13 residues in the CDR3. The CDR3 DNA is TGTGCCACTGCGGACAGATTGGGAACTGAAGCTTTCTTT. Translating it yields CATADRLGTEAFF.

Concerning this clone: Other DNA sequences in the sample encode the same CDR3. CDR3 region: CAWSVGRGSDEQYF. The DNA of the CDR3 is TGTGCCTGGAGTGTAGGCAGGGGTTCCGACGAGCAGTACTTC. The chain is built from TRBV30 and TRBJ2-7; a weak D match, TRBD1 (6 bases). CDR1 is GTSNPN, CDR2 SVGIG, per germline (reference sequence). This CDR3 is built from 14 residues. Trimming stripped 0 bases from V and 5 bases from J, with 14 bases between.

The V gene is TRBV10-3, the J gene TRBJ2-2; TRBD1 matches 7 bases. Germline CDR1 is ENHRY and CDR2 is SYGVKD. Unmatched junction bases numbered 8, after V lost 10 bases and J lost 3 bases. The CDR3 loop spans 14 amino acids. The CDR3 loop is CATGNRGYTGELFF. The CDR3 DNA reads as TGTGCCACGGGAAACAGGGGTTACACCGGGGAGCTGTTTTTT.

The gene calls are TRBV4-1 and TRBJ1-3; D is perhaps TRBD1 (6 bases). V dropped 4 bases and J dropped 4 bases, with 11 bases sitting between them. In germline, CDR1 is MGHRA, CDR2 YSYEKL. The CDR3 spans 14 residues. In DNA form, the CDR3 reads TGCGCCAGCAGCCCAGGGGCTTCCGGAAACACCATATATTTT. Residues: CASSPGASGNTIYF.

The chain's CDR3 is CAISWTGGTDTQYF. CDR3 DNA sequence: TGTGCCATCAGTTGGACAGGGGGCACAGATACGCAGTATTTT. This sequence joins TRBV10-3 and TRBJ2-3; 9 nucleotides align to TRBD1. CDR1 is ENHRY and CDR2 is SYGVKD in the germline V gene. V was pared by 5 bases and J by 1 base, with 1 base of the junction left unmatched. The CDR3 contains 14 residues.

V and J are TRBV6-1 and TRBJ1-5; 8 nucleotides line up with TRBD1. The V gene's germline CDR1 is MNHNS and CDR2 SASEGT. This CDR3 spans 14 amino acids. The V gene end was trimmed by 1 base and the J gene end by 7 bases; junction bases not matched to a gene: 3. CDR3 coding DNA: TGTGCCAGCAGTGAAGTGACAGGGGACCAGCCCCAGCATTTT. It yields the protein CASSEVTGDQPQHF.

The chain carries TRBV4-2 and TRBJ2-7; 9 positions agree with TRBD1. Germline CDR1 and CDR2: LGHNA and YNFKEQ. The CDR3 is 14 amino acids. V gave up 3 bases and J gave up 1 base; unmatched junction bases: 1. The CDR3 DNA sequence: TGTGCCAGCAGCCAGGGACAGGGTTCCTACGAGCAGTACTTC. Protein sequence: CASSQGQGSYEQYF.

The chain combines TRBV10-3 with TRBJ2-5; 7 bases map to TRBD1. The CDR3 totals 14 residues. The germline gives CDR1 ENHRY, CDR2 SYGVKD. The V segment lost 2 bases and the J segment 5 bases; nucleotides outside the gene matches: 5. The CDR3 reads CAISEGQAGETQYF. DNA for the CDR3: TGTGCCATCAGTGAGGGACAGGCCGGGGAGACCCAGTACTTC.

The V and J genes are TRBV30 and TRBJ2-3; TRBD1 might be the D (6 bases). V was cut by 8 bases and J by 0 bases, with 15 bases left in between. This CDR3 is built from 14 residues. Germline V gives CDR1 GTSNPN, CDR2 SVGIG (reference sequence). The DNA for the CDR3 is TGTGCCCAGTCACAGGGTAGCAGCACAGATACGCAGTATTTT. Encoded protein: CAQSQGSSTDTQYF.

The chain employs TRBV6-7 and TRBJ2-7; TRBD1 aligns across 9 bases. TRBV6-7 is flagged as an ORF with uncertain function. V shed 2 bases and J 2 bases; nucleotides not matched to a gene: 7. CDR3 length: 16 amino acids. As DNA, the CDR3 is TGTGCCAGCAGTTACACACGCCGGGACAGGGCCTACGAGCAGTACTTC. It specifies CASSYTRRDRAYEQYF.

CDR3 coding DNA: TGCGCCAGCAGCCAAGATCGGGGGGCCCGGAGCGGGCCTTCCTACGAGCAGTACTTC. As protein: CASSQDRGARSGPSYEQYF. This chain uses TRBV4-1 with TRBJ2-7; D may be TRBD2 (7 bases). This CDR3 is 19 amino acids long. The ends were cut back, 0 bases at V and 1 base at J, with 22 bases in the middle. Germline V gives CDR1 MGHRA, CDR2 YSYEKL.